The 14 T cell receptor beta chains listed next were all sequenced from one sample in a study of T cell repertoires in cytomegalovirus infection. Antigen specificity for these receptors is unknown. TCRdb recomputed calls from the reads with MiXCR, one row per CDR3 protein. The table records approximately 730,000 distinct CDR3 sequences, roughly 36% of them present only once. The sample was cultured PBMCs, taken from culture after CMV antigen stimulation. These receptors were collected from a human donor in good health (CMV status not recorded). Some clones in this sample may be carry-over from other donors' samples.

This clonotype was seen a few times. The rearrangement links TRBV28 to TRBJ1-1; tentatively, D is TRBD1 (6 bases). The CDR3 has 16 residues. Deletions cut 6 bases from V and 1 base from J, with 18 bases between. CDR1 and CDR2 from the germline V gene are MDHEN and SYDVKM. CDR3 coding DNA: TGTGCCAGCAGGGGGGCCCTTGGAGGGAAGAACACTGAAGCTTTCTTT. It specifies CASRGALGGKNTEAFF. The full variable domain, in which reference TRBV28 and TRBJ1-1 provide the parts outside the CDR3, is DVKVTQSSRYLVKRTGEKVFLECVQDMDHENMFWYRQDPGLGLRLIYFSYDVKMKEKGDIPEGYSVSREKKERFSLILESASTNQTSMYLCASRGALGGKNTEAFFGQGTRLTVV.

In this sample, this clonotype turned up a few times. V gene TRBV7-8 combines with J gene TRBJ2-7; 8 bases line up with TRBD2. V dropped 5 bases and J dropped 0; count of bases not matched to a gene: 9. CDR3 size: 16 residues. Germline CDR1 reads SGHVS; CDR2 reads FQNEAQ. CDR3 in DNA: TGTGCCAGCAGCCCCGCGCCGGGAGGGAGCTCCTACGAGCAGTACTTC. It is translated as CASSPAPGGSSYEQYF.

In its sample, this clonotype was seen many times. V gene TRBV7-2 combines with J gene TRBJ2-3; 9 bases match TRBD1. The CDR3 is 17 amino acids. Germline V gene data show CDR1 as SGHTA and CDR2 as FQGNSA. J was trimmed by 0 bases and V by 5 bases; bases with no gene match: 9. CDR3 region: CASSPRTGTGSTDTQYF. CDR3 nucleotides: TGTGCCAGCAGCCCACGTACCGGGACAGGGAGCACAGATACGCAGTATTTT. The full variable domain, rest sourced from reference TRBV7-2 and TRBJ2-3, is GAGVSQSPSNKVTEKGKDVELRCDPISGHTALYWYRQSLGQGLEFLIYFQGNSAPDKSGLPSDRFSAERTGGSVSTLTIQRTQQEDSAVYLCASSPRTGTGSTDTQYFGPGTRLTVL.

The gene calls are TRBV7-2 and TRBJ2-5; D is perhaps TRBD1 (5 bases). The CDR3 consists of 14 residues. Per the germline V gene, CDR1 is SGHTA and CDR2 is FQGNSA. The V end lost 3 bases, the J end lost 4 bases, and 12 bases lay between the germline ends. This chain's CDR3 is CASSFQRQGETQYF. CDR3 bases: TGTGCCAGCAGCTTTCAACGGCAGGGAGAGACCCAGTACTTC.

A note on this clonotype: This may come from a read error, since a much larger clone is one base off. The chain recombines TRBV27 with TRBJ1-5, with TRBD1 matching 9 bases. The trim removed 6 bases at V and 6 bases at J, leaving 3 bases unmatched. Germline CDR1 reads MNHEY; CDR2 reads SMNVEV (reference sequence). The CDR3 has 13 amino acids. CDR3: CASSTGGSQPQHF. DNA for the CDR3: TGTGCCAGCAGCACAGGGGGCAGTCAGCCCCAGCATTTT.

This clonotype was counted a single time. CDR3 in amino acids: CASRQDRNYGYTF. As DNA, the CDR3 is TGTGCCAGTAGGCAGGATCGTAACTATGGCTACACCTTC. This sequence joins TRBV19 and TRBJ1-2; D not resolved. Trimming removed 6 bases from V and 1 base from J, with 9 bases in between. Per germline, CDR1 LNHDA and CDR2 SQIVND (reference sequence). The CDR3 runs 13 residues. Based on the CDR3 plus reference TRBV19 and TRBJ1-2, the full variable domain is DGGITQSPKYLFRKEGQNVTLSCEQNLNHDAMYWYRQDPGQGLRLIYYSQIVNDFQKGDIAEGYSVSREKKESFPLTVTSAQKNPTAFYLCASRQDRNYGYTFGSGTRLTVV.

This clonotype was detected many times. This chain uses TRBV7-2 with TRBJ2-7; 10 positions agree with TRBD1. CDR3 size: 18 residues. Germline V lookup: CDR1 SGHTA, CDR2 FQGNSA. Trimming removed 1 base from V and 0 bases from J; junction bases left unmatched: 9. As DNA, the CDR3 is TGTGCCAGCAGCTTAGAGGCGACAGGGGGCGGATACTCCTACGAGCAGTACTTC. Its protein is CASSLEATGGGYSYEQYF.

This clonotype was seen only a few times. The chain couples TRBV12-5 to TRBJ1-5; no reliable D call. With 1 base removed from V and 7 bases from J, the gap between germline ends came to 2 bases. The CDR3 spans 11 residues. Germline CDR1 is LGHNT and CDR2 is FRNRAP. As DNA, the CDR3 is TGTGCTAGTGGTTTGGGGCAGCCCCAGCATTTT. Protein sequence: CASGLGQPQHF.

The chain is built from TRBV7-9 and TRBJ1-4, with TRBD1 as a possible D gene (5 bases). V lost 1 base, J lost 10 bases, and 16 bases lay in between. The CDR3 is 15 amino acids. Germline CDR1 reads SEHNR; CDR2 reads FQNEAQ (reference sequence). CDR3 sequence: CASSLGDAGEGKLFF. CDR3 coding DNA: TGTGCCAGCAGCTTAGGAGATGCGGGGGAAGGAAAACTGTTTTTT. Looking up the rest from reference TRBV7-9 and TRBJ1-4 gives the full variable domain: DTGVSQNPRHKITKRGQNVTFRCDPISEHNRLYWYRQTLGQGPEFLTYFQNEAQLEKSRLLSDRFSAERPKGSFSTLEIQRTEQGDSAMYLCASSLGDAGEGKLFFGSGTQLSVL.

This clonotype was seen more than once but under ten times. V and J are TRBV6-1 and TRBJ1-1; 10 nucleotides agree with TRBD1. The V gene's germline CDR1 is MNHNS and CDR2 SASEGT. This CDR3 comprises 14 residues. V shed 5 bases and J 4 bases; nucleotides not matched to a gene: 4. CDR3 sequence: CASSWDRGGTEAFF. In DNA form, the CDR3 reads TGTGCCAGCAGTTGGGACAGGGGAGGCACTGAAGCTTTCTTT.

J is TRBJ1-1 and V is TRBV7-9; 7 bases map to TRBD1. The germline CDR1 and CDR2 sequences are SEHNR and FQNEAQ (reference sequence). V trimming: 5 bases; J trimming: 5 bases; junction bases outside the gene matches: 8. The CDR3 extends over 14 amino acids. As DNA, the CDR3 is TGTGCCAGCAGCATATCAGGGGGGGGTACTGAAGCTTTCTTT. Translation gives CASSISGGGTEAFF.

This chain joins TRBV20-1 and TRBJ2-7, with 9 bases matching TRBD1. Germline trimming cut 6 bases from V and 0 bases from J; bases unmatched to any gene: 6. Germline CDR1 is DFQATT and CDR2 is SNEGSKA (reference sequence). This CDR3 is built from 14 residues. CDR3 coding DNA: TGCAGTGCGCCTACAGGGGGCAGCTCCTACGAGCAGTACTTC. Amino acids: CSAPTGGSSYEQYF.

The chain carries TRBV7-9 and TRBJ2-7; D is unresolved. CDR1 SEHNR and CDR2 FQNEAQ come from the germline V gene (reference sequence). Trimming stripped 5 bases from V and 9 bases from J, with 20 bases between. This CDR3 has 14 amino acids. Here the CDR3 DNA reads TGTGCCAGCAGCGTCCTCTCTCACTCGACGGGGCAGTACTTC. It codes for CASSVLSHSTGQYF.

This clonotype was counted only a few times. The CDR3 nucleotides are TGTGCCAGCAGCTTAGAATCCGTGGGGGAGCAGTTCTTC. Translation gives CASSLESVGEQFF. The rearrangement joins TRBV7-9 to TRBJ2-1; D ambiguous. The CDR3 spans 13 residues. Germline lookup yields CDR1 SEHNR and CDR2 FQNEAQ (reference sequence). V was shortened by 1 base and J by 10 bases, with 11 bases between the two germline ends. The variable domain in full, with the rest retrieved from reference TRBV7-9 and TRBJ2-1, is DTGVSQNPRHKITKRGQNVTFRCDPISEHNRLYWYRQTLGQGPEFLTYFQNEAQLEKSRLLSDRFSAERPKGSFSTLEIQRTEQGDSAMYLCASSLESVGEQFFGPGTRLTVL.